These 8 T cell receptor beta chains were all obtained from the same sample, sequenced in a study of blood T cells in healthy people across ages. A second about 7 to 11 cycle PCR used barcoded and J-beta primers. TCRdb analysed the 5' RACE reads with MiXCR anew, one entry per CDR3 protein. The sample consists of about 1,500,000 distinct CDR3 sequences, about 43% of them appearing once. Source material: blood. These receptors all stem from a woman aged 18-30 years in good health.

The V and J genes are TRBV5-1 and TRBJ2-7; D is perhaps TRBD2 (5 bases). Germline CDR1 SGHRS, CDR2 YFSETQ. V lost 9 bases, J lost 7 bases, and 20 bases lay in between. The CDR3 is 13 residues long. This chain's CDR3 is CAIRLRDRHEQYF. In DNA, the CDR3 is TGCGCCATTAGGCTGAGGGATCGGCATGAGCAGTACTTC.

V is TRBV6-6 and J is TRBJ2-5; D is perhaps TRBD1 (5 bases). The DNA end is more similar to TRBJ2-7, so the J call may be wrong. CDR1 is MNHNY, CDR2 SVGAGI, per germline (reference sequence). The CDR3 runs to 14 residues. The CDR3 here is CASSPDSPTYEQYF. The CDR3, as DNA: TGTGCCAGCAGCCCCGACAGCCCGACCTACGAGCAGTACTTC.

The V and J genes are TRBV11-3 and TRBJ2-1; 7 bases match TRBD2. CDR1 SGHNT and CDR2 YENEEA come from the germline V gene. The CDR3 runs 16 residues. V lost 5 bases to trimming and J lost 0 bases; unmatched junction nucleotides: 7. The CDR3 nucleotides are TGTGCCAGCAGCCCTGGGGTAGCGGGCTCCTACAATGAGCAGTTCTTC. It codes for CASSPGVAGSYNEQFF.

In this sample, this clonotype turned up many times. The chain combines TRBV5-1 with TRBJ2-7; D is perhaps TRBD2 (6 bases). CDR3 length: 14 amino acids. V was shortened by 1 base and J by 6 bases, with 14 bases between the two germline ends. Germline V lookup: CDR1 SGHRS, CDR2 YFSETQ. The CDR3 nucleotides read TGCGCCAGCAGCTTGCAAACCACTAGCAGCGAGCAGTACTTC. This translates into CASSLQTTSSEQYF.

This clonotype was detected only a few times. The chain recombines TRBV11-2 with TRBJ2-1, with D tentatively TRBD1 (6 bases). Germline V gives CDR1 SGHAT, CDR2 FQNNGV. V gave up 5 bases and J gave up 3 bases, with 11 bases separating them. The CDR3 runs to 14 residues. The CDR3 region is CASSQTTGYNEQFF. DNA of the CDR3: TGTGCCAGCAGCCAAACGACAGGCTACAATGAGCAGTTCTTC.

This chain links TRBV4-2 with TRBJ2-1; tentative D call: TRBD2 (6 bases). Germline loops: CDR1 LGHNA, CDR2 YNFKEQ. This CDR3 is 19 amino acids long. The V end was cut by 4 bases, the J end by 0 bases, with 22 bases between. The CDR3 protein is CASSPVTGTPTSSYNEQFF. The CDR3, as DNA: TGTGCCAGCAGCCCAGTAACCGGGACTCCAACGAGCTCCTACAATGAGCAGTTCTTC.

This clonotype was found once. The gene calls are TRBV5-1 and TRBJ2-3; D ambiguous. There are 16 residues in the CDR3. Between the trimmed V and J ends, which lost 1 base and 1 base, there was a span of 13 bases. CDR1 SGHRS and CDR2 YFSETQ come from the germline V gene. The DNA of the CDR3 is TGCGCCAGCAGCTTGTTTAGAGGATCCGGCACAGATACGCAGTATTTT. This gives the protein CASSLFRGSGTDTQYF.

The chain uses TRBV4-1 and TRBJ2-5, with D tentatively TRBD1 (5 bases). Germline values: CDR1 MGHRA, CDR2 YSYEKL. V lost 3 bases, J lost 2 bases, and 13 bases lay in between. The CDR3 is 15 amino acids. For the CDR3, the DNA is TGCGCCAGCAGCCAGAGACAGCCATCTCAAGAGACCCAGTACTTC. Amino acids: CASSQRQPSQETQYF.